The source of this T cell receptor beta chain is a study of early T cells in non-severe SARS-CoV-2 infection. Overall study: Sequenced material consisted of bulk RNA (from unsorted whole blood), and chains were unpaired. Findings and limits, study-wide: VDJdb matching, biased toward anti-spike CD8 responses, missed private and CD4 specificities.

The protocol attached unique molecular identifiers to individual cDNA molecules. Via MiXCR, TCRdb re-called the 5' RACE reads, giving one row per CDR3 protein. Here the sample spans roughly 100,000 distinct CDR3 sequences, less than 15% being singletons. Trimming took 3 bases from V and 2 from J; bases not matched to a gene: 3. The CDR3 sequence is 15 residues long. CDR1 is KGHSH, CDR2 LQKENI, per germline. Remarks on this clonotype: As yet, its antigen is unknown.

The clonotype comes from an adult who was a healthcare worker with PCR-confirmed SARS-CoV-2 infection or an uninfected control (not recorded which). The chain recombines TRBV18 with TRBJ2-5, with 10 bases matching TRBD1. The sample consisted of whole blood. CDR3 protein: CASSPGQGVQETQYF. In nucleotides, the CDR3 is TGTGCCAGCTCACCCGGACAGGGGGTACAAGAGACCCAGTACTTC. Based on the CDR3 plus reference TRBV18 and TRBJ2-5, the full variable domain is NAGVMQNPRHLVRRRGQEARLRCSPMKGHSHVYWYRQLPEEGLKFMVYLQKENIIDESGMPKERFSAEFPKEGPSILRIQQVVRGDSAAYFCASSPGQGVQETQYFGPGTRLLVL.